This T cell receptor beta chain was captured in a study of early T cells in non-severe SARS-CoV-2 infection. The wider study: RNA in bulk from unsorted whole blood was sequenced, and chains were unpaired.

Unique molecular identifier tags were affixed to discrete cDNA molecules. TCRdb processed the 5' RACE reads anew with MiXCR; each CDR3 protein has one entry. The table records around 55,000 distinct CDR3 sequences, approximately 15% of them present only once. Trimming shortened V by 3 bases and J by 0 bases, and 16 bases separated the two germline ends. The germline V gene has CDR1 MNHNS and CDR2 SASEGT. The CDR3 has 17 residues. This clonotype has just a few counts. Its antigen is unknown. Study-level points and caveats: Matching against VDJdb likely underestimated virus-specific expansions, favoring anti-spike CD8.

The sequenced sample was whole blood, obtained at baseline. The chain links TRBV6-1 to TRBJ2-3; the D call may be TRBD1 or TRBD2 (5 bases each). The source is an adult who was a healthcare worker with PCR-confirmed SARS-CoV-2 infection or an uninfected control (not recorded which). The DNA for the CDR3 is TGTGCCAGCAGTGAGGGAAGGGGAGCTACTAGCACAGATACGCAGTATTTT. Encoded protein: CASSEGRGATSTDTQYF.